In this sample, the clone carrying this T cell receptor (beta chain) turned up many times. The data originate from a study of neurological immune-mediated disorders. The CDR3 has 14 amino acids. Germline values: CDR1 MDHEN, CDR2 SYDVKM. V was trimmed by 3 bases and J by 6 bases, leaving 12 bases between them. The cDNA was produced through 5'RACE with 10-nucleotide random UMIs. TCRdb fed the 5' RACE reads into MiXCR, producing one record per CDR3 protein. The table shows 74,000 or so distinct CDR3 sequences, with approximately 9.4% occurring only once. This chain connects TRBV28 to TRBJ2-1; no clear D. The sequence was obtained from a man aged 50 to 59 in good health. The sequenced material came from PBMCs. CDR3: CASSFIGVGNEQFF. The CDR3 nucleotides read TGTGCCAGCAGTTTCATTGGGGTTGGCAATGAGCAGTTCTTC.